Below are 20 T cell receptor beta chains sequenced from a single sample in a study of T cells in women clearing cervical HPV infection (dated 2018 in TCRdb). Library creation used the immunoSEQ multiplex PCR assay. In its TCRdb copy, this immuneACCESS table keeps in-frame sequences only and misses some clones. Where compared with another copy, unresolved V genes explain less than half of these, and the others have no known cause. This sample's clone table shows approximately 35,000 clones. The ten most abundant clones make up about 3.9% of the sample. Material for sequencing was blood buffy coat. These receptor sequences come from a woman aged 18 to 75 with a cervical HPV16 infection that either progressed to CIN3+ or cleared (not recorded which).

Concerning this clone itself: With the read ending 3 residues before the CDR3 end, the germline J gene is used to fill in that end. The chain joins TRBV10-3 to TRBJ1-1, with D unresolved. V dropped 1 base and J dropped 2 bases, with 11 bases sitting between them. CDR1 and CDR2 (germline): ENHRY, SYGVKD. The CDR3 is 15 amino acids. This CDR3 reads CAISELPRYNTEAFF. The sequenced part of the CDR3 DNA is TGTGCCATCAGTGAGTTACCCAGGTATAACACTGAA.

Concerning this clone: The read comes to an end 3 residues before the CDR3 does, leaving the germline J gene to fill in the end. The chain combines TRBV19 with TRBJ1-1; a possible D gene is TRBD1 (6 bases). The V and J ends lost 2 bases and 5 bases respectively, with 12 bases between them. The CDR3 totals 14 residues. Germline CDR1 reads LNHDA; CDR2 reads SQIVND (reference sequence). The CDR3 sequence is CASSIQGQGTEAFF. The CDR3 DNA, read in part, is TGTGCCAGTAGTATACAGGGGCAGGGTACTGAA. Full variable domain (remainder filled in from reference TRBV19 and TRBJ1-1): DGGITQSPKYLFRKEGQNVTLSCEQNLNHDAMYWYRQDPGQGLRLIYYSQIVNDFQKGDIAEGYSVSREKKESFPLTVTSAQKNPTAFYLCASSIQGQGTEAFFGQGTRLTVV.

As regards this clone: The read halts 3 residues ahead of the CDR3 end, with the missing end drawn from the germline J gene. The rearrangement joins TRBV15 to TRBJ2-7, with TRBD2 matching over 12 bases. The CDR3 extends over 16 amino acids. Per the germline V gene, CDR1 is LNHNV and CDR2 is YYDKDF (reference sequence). V shed 3 bases, J shed 2 bases, and the junction held 5 bases outside the gene matches. Partial CDR3 DNA: TGTGCCACCAGCAGGAGACTAGCGGGGGAAGCCTACGAG. Amino acid sequence: CATSRRLAGEAYE. The whole CDR3 region reads CATSRRLAGEAYEQYF.

In regard to this clone: The CDR3 extends 3 residues past the end of the read, so its final part is completed from the germline J gene. The J gene is TRBJ2-7, the V gene TRBV4-2; 7 nucleotides match TRBD2. The CDR3 covers 15 residues. The V gene end was trimmed by 1 base and the J gene end by 0 bases; junction bases not matched to a gene: 3. Per germline, CDR1 LGHNA and CDR2 YNFKEQ. Partial CDR3 DNA: TGTGCCAGCAGCCAAGGCCGGGACTACTCCTACGAG. Amino acid sequence: CASSQGRDYSYE. The CDR3 reads in full as CASSQGRDYSYEQYF.

To note about this clone: The CDR3 end falls 3 residues outside the read, so it is completed with the germline J gene. V is TRBV7-8 and J is TRBJ2-6; the D is unclear. V gave up 1 base and J gave up 0 bases, with 10 bases separating them. Germline V CDR1 and CDR2: SGHVS, FQNEAQ. CDR3 length equals 17 residues. CDR3 DNA, as far as it was read: TGTGCCAGCAGCTTAGACAGTGCCCACTCTGGGGCCAACGTC. Its translation is CASSLDSAHSGANV. The complete CDR3 reads CASSLDSAHSGANVLTF.

As for this clone: The read halts 3 residues ahead of the CDR3 end, with the missing end drawn from the germline J gene. The chain links TRBV7-9 to TRBJ2-7; a weak D match, TRBD1 (6 bases). The length of the CDR3 is 13 residues. CDR1 and CDR2 from the germline V gene are SEHNR and FQNEAQ (reference sequence). V lost 5 bases to trimming and J lost 2 bases, with 10 bases between them. CDR3 sequence reads: CASSEDRAYEQYF. The covered CDR3 bases are TGTGCCAGCAGCGAGGACAGAGCCTACGAG.

On this clone: The read stops 3 residues short of the end of the CDR3; the missing end is completed from the germline J gene. The V and J genes are TRBV2 and TRBJ2-3, with 13 bases fitting TRBD2. This CDR3 contains 18 residues. Germline CDR1 SNHLY, CDR2 FYNNEI. Partial CDR3 DNA: TGTGCCAGCAGTGAAGCGCTTCGGACTAGCGGGAGCAGTCAGACG. As protein: CASSEALRTSGSSQT. The full CDR3 sequence reads CASSEALRTSGSSQTQYF. Full variable domain (outside the CDR3, taken from reference TRBV2 and TRBJ2-3): EPEVTQTPSHQVTQMGQEVILRCVPISNHLYFYWYRQILGQKVEFLVSFYNNEISEKSEIFDDQFSVERPDGSNFTLKIRSTKLEDSAMYFCASSEALRTSGSSQTQYFGPGTRLTVL.

To note about this clone: Read data end 3 residues before the CDR3 end; the end is taken from the germline J gene. The genes are TRBV5-4 and TRBJ1-2; perhaps TRBD1 as D (5 bases). There are 13 residues in the CDR3. Germline assignment: CDR1 SGHNT and CDR2 YYREEE (reference sequence). V lost 5 bases and J lost 4, with 12 bases in between. The CDR3 sequence: CASSFKGIYGYTF. The sequenced part of the CDR3 DNA is TGTGCCAGCAGTTTTAAGGGGATCTATGGC.

With respect to this clone: The read gets to within 3 residues of the CDR3 end, and the germline J gene fills in the rest. The chain carries TRBV7-3 and TRBJ2-2, with a weak D call TRBD1 (5 bases). Per germline, CDR1 SGHTA and CDR2 FQGTGA. V was pared by 5 bases and J by 4 bases, with 5 bases between. CDR3 size: 12 residues. CDR3 amino acids: CASSDSTGELFF. The covered CDR3 bases are TGTGCCAGCAGCGACAGCACCGGGGAG.

Notes on this clone: The read ends 3 residues shy of where the CDR3 ends; the end is completed using the germline J gene. The rearrangement links TRBV18 to TRBJ2-3, with a tentative D call TRBD2 (5 bases). The V gene's germline CDR1 is KGHSH and CDR2 LQKENI. This CDR3 is 21 amino acids long. The DNA read from the CDR3 is TGTGCCAGCTCACCACCGCGTCGAGCGGAACTGCAACTGAGCCCCCGACGTGCG. Translated, it gives CASSPPRRAELQLSPRRA. The complete CDR3 sequence is CASSPPRRAELQLSPRRAQYF.

This clone ranks as medium-sized (0.01 to 0.1%) in terms of frequency. The missing CDR3 end, 3 residues past where the read stops, is filled in from the germline J gene. J is TRBJ2-3 and V is TRBV6-1; 7 nucleotides match TRBD2. The CDR3 extends over 15 amino acids. Germline V CDR1 and CDR2: MNHNS, SASEGT. The V segment lost 3 bases and the J segment 0 bases; nucleotides outside the gene matches: 3. The part of the CDR3 DNA that was read is TGTGCCAGCAGTGATATAGCGGGTAGCACAGATACG. Residues: CASSDIAGSTDT. The entire CDR3 protein is CASSDIAGSTDTQYF.

In the case of this clone: Sequencing ends 3 residues short of the CDR3 end; the germline J gene provides the rest. The chain has TRBV7-3 and TRBJ2-1; 11 bases line up with TRBD2. J lost 3 bases, V lost 4 bases, and 2 bases had no gene match. Germline lookup yields CDR1 SGHTA and CDR2 FQGTGA. This CDR3 is built from 15 residues. The CDR3 DNA, read in part, is TGTGCCAGCAGCTCTGGGACTAGCGGCTACAATGAG. Translated, it gives CASSSGTSGYNE. The entire CDR3 reads CASSSGTSGYNEQFF. The full variable domain, in which reference TRBV7-3 and TRBJ2-1 provide the parts outside the CDR3, is GAGVSQTPSNKVTEKGKYVELRCDPISGHTALYWYRQSLGQGPEFLIYFQGTGAADDSGLPNDRFFAVRPEGSVSTLKIQRTERGDSAVYLCASSSGTSGYNEQFFGPGTRLTVL.

For this clone: The read gets to within 3 residues of the CDR3 end, and the germline J gene fills in the rest. The chain links TRBV19 to TRBJ1-1; D call uncertain. V lost 11 bases and J lost 1, with 14 bases in between. Germline CDR1 is LNHDA and CDR2 is SQIVND (reference sequence). The CDR3 contains 13 residues. The sequenced CDR3 bases are TGTGCCTCAGCTAGCAGGCAGAACACTGAA. Amino acids: CASASRQNTE. The whole CDR3 reads CASASRQNTEAFF. Drawing the rest from reference TRBV19 and TRBJ1-1, the complete variable domain is DGGITQSPKYLFRKEGQNVTLSCEQNLNHDAMYWYRQDPGQGLRLIYYSQIVNDFQKGDIAEGYSVSREKKESFPLTVTSAQKNPTAFYLCASASRQNTEAFFGQGTRLTVV.

As concerns this clone: The CDR3 goes on 3 residues after the read ends, and that part is filled in from the germline J gene. The chain combines TRBV6-2 or TRBV6-3 with TRBJ2-7; 9 positions match TRBD1. Germline V CDR1 and CDR2: MNHEY, SVGEGT. Trimming cost V 7 bases and J 2 bases; bases outside gene matches: 12. The CDR3 spans 16 residues. The CDR3: CASTRGGTGIPYEQYF. Incomplete CDR3 DNA: TGTGCCAGCACTCGAGGAGGGACAGGGATTCCCTACGAG.

For this clone: The CDR3 goes on 3 residues after the read ends, and that part is filled in from the germline J gene. This sequence joins TRBV30 and TRBJ1-1; D unresolved. The CDR3 is made up of 12 amino acids. Looked up from germline, CDR1 is GTSNPN and CDR2 is SVGIG (reference sequence). V gave up 2 bases and J gave up 1 base, with 5 bases separating them. The part of the CDR3 DNA that was read is TGTGCCTGGAGTAAACAGAACACTGAA. It specifies CAWSKQNTE. The full CDR3 sequence reads CAWSKQNTEAFF.

For this clone: The read terminates 3 residues before the CDR3 end, so the remaining end is supplied by the germline J gene. The chain is built from TRBV2 and TRBJ1-6; D is uncertain. V lost 7 bases and J 4 bases, leaving 2 bases between the germline ends. CDR1 and CDR2 (germline): SNHLY, FYNNEI. This CDR3 has 11 residues. Partial CDR3 DNA: TGTGCCAGCACATATAATTCACCC. As protein: CASTYNSP. In full, the CDR3 reads CASTYNSPLHF. Together with reference TRBV2 and TRBJ1-6, the CDR3 gives the full variable domain: EPEVTQTPSHQVTQMGQEVILRCVPISNHLYFYWYRQILGQKVEFLVSFYNNEISEKSEIFDDQFSVERPDGSNFTLKIRSTKLEDSAMYFCASTYNSPLHFGNGTRLTVT.

About this clone: The read terminates 3 residues ahead of where the CDR3 ends, so the germline J gene completes it. The J gene is TRBJ1-1, the V gene TRBV7-2, with TRBD1 identical over 7 bases. After removal of 5 bases from V and 1 base from J, the junction contained 4 bases not matched to a gene. This CDR3 has 14 residues. The germline CDR1 and CDR2 sequences are SGHTA and FQGNSA. The CDR3 protein is CASSTRQGNTEAFF. CDR3 DNA (partial): TGTGCCAGCAGCACCCGACAGGGGAACACTGAA.

Points on this clone: Read data end 3 residues before the CDR3 end; the end is taken from the germline J gene. The J gene is TRBJ1-2, the V gene TRBV7-9, with unresolved D. V lost 6 bases, J lost 6 bases, and 14 bases lay in between. Germline lookup yields CDR1 SEHNR and CDR2 FQNEAQ (reference sequence). CDR3 length: 13 amino acids. The covered CDR3 bases are TGTGCCAGCAGTCATGCGGCCACCAATGGC. Translating gives CASSHAATNG. The entire CDR3 protein is CASSHAATNGYTF.

With respect to this clone: The observed sequence ends 3 residues before the CDR3 terminus, with the missing tail filled in from the germline J gene. The chain carries TRBV19 and TRBJ1-2; TRBD1 aligns across 9 bases. Germline CDR1 and CDR2: LNHDA and SQIVND (reference sequence). The CDR3 has 17 residues. The CDR3 DNA, read in part, is TGTGCCAGTAGTCGAACTCCCGGGACAGGGAAAGAAAACGAC. Translating it yields CASSRTPGTGKEND. The complete CDR3 sequence is CASSRTPGTGKENDYTF.

Concerning this clone itself: The read ends 3 residues shy of where the CDR3 ends; the end is completed using the germline J gene. The chain has TRBV5-4 and TRBJ1-6, with D maybe TRBD1 (5 bases). Trimming pared 0 bases from V and 8 bases from J, leaving 15 bases between. Germline lookup yields CDR1 SGHNT and CDR2 YYREEE (reference sequence). The length of the CDR3 is 16 residues. CDR3 DNA (partial): TGTGCCAGCAGCTTGGTCGGGGACGGCGGGGATTCACCC. Protein product: CASSLVGDGGDSP. The full CDR3 is CASSLVGDGGDSPLHF.